This is a list of T cell receptor beta chains from one sample in a study of blood T cell repertoires in COVID-19. Clones were sequenced by immunoSEQ multiplex PCR, and TCRdb holds only the in-frame ones, with some missing. Of tens of thousands of clones in the sample, 80% to 85% are singletons; the top ten hold about 3%. Input material: peripheral blood. All receptors derive from a man in his fifties or sixties with acute or convalescent COVID-19. CDR3s include the opening cysteine and the closing phenylalanine or tryptophan. A D gene is named only where the DNA matches it firmly. Size values are once, few and many counts, or a class for expanded clones, and some rows have none.

>TRBV7-9|.|TRBJ2-7|.
CASSPEGDYEQYF
TGTGCCAGCAGCCCAGAAGGAGACTACGAGCAGTACTTC
>TRBV30|.|TRBJ1-1|.
CAWSGDINTEAFF
TGTGCCTGGAGTGGTGACATAAACACTGAAGCTTTCTTT
>TRBV27|.|TRBJ2-7|once
CASSRIPGFPYEQYF
TGTGCCAGCAGCCGGATTCCAGGGTTCCCCTACGAGCAGTACTTC
>TRBV3-1/TRBV3-2|.|TRBJ1-4|.
CASSQDWRGGATNEKLFF
TGTGCCAGCAGCCAAGATTGGAGAGGGGGGGCAACTAATGAAAAACTGTTTTTT
>TRBV9|.|TRBJ1-1|.
CASSVEASGTEAFF
TGTGCCAGCAGCGTAGAAGCCTCGGGCACTGAAGCTTTCTTT
>TRBV10-3|.|TRBJ1-5|.
CAIGVDTLNQPQHF
TGTGCCATCGGGGTGGACACCCTCAATCAGCCCCAGCATTTT
>TRBV9|.|TRBJ2-5|.
CASSVRSRETQYF
TGTGCCAGCAGCGTAAGGTCCAGGGAGACCCAGTACTTC
>TRBV10-3|TRBD2|TRBJ2-3|.
CAYRTSGNTDTQYF
TGTGCCTATCGGACTAGCGGTAACACAGATACGCAGTATTTT
>TRBV7-9|TRBD2|TRBJ2-7|.
CASSFAGRVVYEQYF
TGTGCCAGCAGCTTCGCCGGGAGGGTCGTCTACGAGCAGTACTTC
>TRBV6-5|.|TRBJ2-3|.
CASSPTGRPDTQYF
TGTGCCAGCAGTCCGACAGGGAGGCCAGATACGCAGTATTTT
>TRBV24-1|TRBD1|TRBJ2-7|.
CATSDRQGGAYEQYF
TGTGCCACCAGTGATCGACAGGGGGGAGCCTACGAGCAGTACTTC
>TRBV7-9|TRBD2|TRBJ2-1|.
CASSQTSGGIRNNEQFF
TGTGCCAGCAGCCAGACTAGCGGGGGGATCCGAAACAATGAGCAGTTCTTC
>TRBV3-1/TRBV3-2|TRBD2|TRBJ2-1|.
CASSFRLAGENYNEQFF
TGTGCCAGCAGCTTTCGTTTAGCGGGGGAAAACTACAATGAGCAGTTCTTC
>TRBV9|TRBD2|TRBJ2-5|.
CASSVAPGGKETQYF
TGTGCCAGCAGCGTAGCCCCGGGAGGGAAAGAGACCCAGTACTTC
>TRBV5-6|TRBD1|TRBJ2-7|.
CASSPTGVHEQYF
TGTGCCAGCAGCCCGACAGGGGTCCACGAGCAGTACTTC
>TRBV2|TRBD1|TRBJ2-1|.
CASSEMTGLNEQFF
TGTGCCAGCAGTGAAATGACAGGGTTAAATGAGCAGTTCTTC
>TRBV4-2|TRBD2|TRBJ2-7|.
CASSQDLPTSGYSYEQYF
TGTGCCAGCAGCCAAGATCTCCCCACTAGCGGATATTCCTACGAGCAGTACTTC
>TRBV5-6|TRBD1|TRBJ1-4|.
CASSQTGGNEKLFF
TGTGCCAGCAGCCAGACAGGGGGAAATGAAAAACTGTTTTTT
>TRBV7-8|.|TRBJ1-1|few
CASSLGMKDTEAFF
TGTGCCAGCAGCTTGGGCATGAAGGACACTGAAGCTTTCTTT
>TRBV10-3|TRBD1|TRBJ2-5|.
CAISPRTGGAETQYF
TGTGCCATCTCACCCCGGACAGGGGGCGCTGAGACCCAGTACTTC
>TRBV7-8|.|TRBJ2-1|.
CASSSGRFQKYNEQFF
TGTGCCAGCAGCAGCGGGCGGTTTCAAAAATACAATGAGCAGTTCTTC
>TRBV7-8|TRBD2|TRBJ2-1|.
CASSLPGLLNEQFF
TGTGCCAGCAGCTTACCGGGACTATTAAATGAGCAGTTCTTC
>TRBV2|TRBD1|TRBJ1-4|few
CASSDRVDEKLFF
TGTGCCAGCTCGGACAGGGTGGATGAAAAACTGTTTTTT
>TRBV7-3|TRBD2|TRBJ2-2|.
CASSPIAGETGELFF
TGTGCCAGCAGCCCCATAGCGGGAGAGACTGGGGAGCTGTTTTTT
>TRBV3-1/TRBV3-2|.|TRBJ1-6|.
CASSRETPNSPLHF
TGTGCCAGCAGCCGGGAGACTCCTAATTCACCCCTCCACTTT
>TRBV5-1|TRBD2|TRBJ2-1|.
CASSVAGGFYNEQFF
TGCGCCAGCAGCGTGGCGGGGGGCTTCTACAATGAGCAGTTCTTC
>TRBV9|TRBD1|TRBJ2-1|.
CASSALGQGPDEQFF
TGTGCCAGCAGTGCCCTAGGACAGGGTCCAGATGAGCAGTTCTTC
>TRBV5-4|.|TRBJ2-7|once
CASSLGRSSYEQYF
TGTGCCAGCAGCTTGGGACGGAGCTCCTACGAGCAGTACTTC
>TRBV7-6|TRBD2|TRBJ2-3|.
CASSSPGLAGADTQYF
TGTGCCAGCAGCTCCCCGGGACTAGCGGGGGCAGATACGCAGTATTTT
>TRBV3-1/TRBV3-2|.|TRBJ1-1|.
CASSQNNQEDF
TGTGCCAGCAGCCAAAATAACCAGGAGGACTTT
>TRBV19|TRBD2|TRBJ2-7|.
CASSIILAGSSYEQYF
TGTGCCAGTAGTATTATCCTAGCGGGATCATCCTACGAGCAGTACTTC
>TRBV9|.|TRBJ1-1|.
CASSVARNTEAFF
TGTGCCAGCAGCGTAGCTCGGAACACTGAAGCTTTCTTT
>TRBV10-3|.|TRBJ1-3|once
CAISDFAGNTIYF
TGTGCCATCAGTGACTTTGCTGGAAACACCATATATTTT
>TRBV30|TRBD1|TRBJ1-1|.
CAWRPGTGGEGTEAFF
TGTGCCTGGAGGCCCGGGACAGGGGGAGAGGGCACTGAAGCTTTCTTT
>TRBV28|TRBD2|TRBJ2-7|.
CASSLVGRVSYEQYF
TGTGCCAGCAGTTTAGTCGGGAGGGTGTCCTACGAGCAGTACTTC
>TRBV6-5|TRBD2|TRBJ2-2|.
CASRRTSANTGELFF
TGTGCCAGCCGTCGCACTAGCGCGAACACCGGGGAGCTGTTTTTT
>TRBV20-1|TRBD2|TRBJ2-1|.
CSASRYGLAGDNEQFF
TGCAGTGCTAGTAGGTACGGACTAGCGGGAGACAATGAGCAGTTCTTC
>TRBV28|.|TRBJ2-5|few
CASSPQGSPAQETQYF
TGTGCCAGCAGTCCACAGGGTAGCCCGGCCCAAGAGACCCAGTACTTC
>TRBV7-2|TRBD2|TRBJ2-1|once
CASSPGLAGANEQFF
TGTGCCAGCAGCCCGGGACTAGCGGGGGCCAATGAGCAGTTCTTC
>TRBV19|TRBD1|TRBJ1-5|.
CASNPGTGISQPQHF
TGTGCCAGTAACCCCGGGACAGGGATTAGCCAGCCCCAGCATTTT
>TRBV27|.|TRBJ2-7|.
CASSLDYSSYEQYF
TGTGCCAGCAGTTTAGACTACAGCTCCTACGAGCAGTACTTC
>TRBV5-1|.|TRBJ2-1|medium-sized
CASSLTGYNEQFF
TGCGCCAGCAGCTTGACAGGTTACAATGAGCAGTTCTTC
>TRBV29-1|.|TRBJ1-2|.
CSVLAGNSNGYTF
TGCAGCGTTTTGGCAGGGAATTCGAATGGCTACACCTTC
>TRBV24-1|TRBD1|TRBJ2-2|.
CATSRQGGTGELFF
TGTGCCACCAGCCGACAGGGGGGAACCGGGGAGCTGTTTTTT
>TRBV19|.|TRBJ1-5|.
CASSIPGPNNQPQHF
TGTGCCAGTAGTATCCCCGGTCCCAACAATCAGCCCCAGCATTTT
>TRBV6-5|.|TRBJ2-2|.
CASSGHQNTGELFF
TGTGCCAGCAGCGGACACCAGAACACCGGGGAGCTGTTTTTT
>TRBV18|TRBD1|TRBJ1-5|few
CASSTGGIPQHF
TGTGCCAGCTCAACAGGGGGAATACCCCAGCATTTT
>TRBV3-1/TRBV3-2|.|TRBJ2-5|.
CASSQARLETQYF
TGTGCCAGCAGCCAGGCCAGATTAGAGACCCAGTACTTC
>TRBV7-3|TRBD2|TRBJ2-6|.
CASSLGGGGANVLTF
TGTGCCAGCAGCTTAGGCGGGGGAGGGGCCAACGTCCTGACTTTC
>TRBV19|.|TRBJ2-7|.
CASSSGFHEQYF
TGTGCCAGTAGTTCAGGGTTCCACGAGCAGTACTTC
>TRBV7-9|.|TRBJ2-2|once
CASSFRTGNTGELFF
TGTGCCAGCAGCTTCCGAACAGGGAACACCGGGGAGCTGTTTTTT
>TRBV28|TRBD1|TRBJ1-2|few
CASTQGQGGIQGYTF
TGTGCCAGCACCCAGGGACAGGGGGGGATACAAGGCTACACCTTC
>TRBV6-5|.|TRBJ2-1|.
CASSYATYNEQFF
TGTGCCAGCAGTTACGCGACCTACAATGAGCAGTTCTTC
>TRBV4-1|.|TRBJ2-1|.
CASSHRDRSGYNEQFF
TGCGCCAGCAGCCACCGAGACAGGTCGGGGTACAATGAGCAGTTCTTC
>TRBV7-9|TRBD2|TRBJ2-1|.
CASSLDWGLTYNEQFF
TGTGCCAGCAGCTTAGATTGGGGACTAACTTACAATGAGCAGTTCTTC
>TRBV7-6|.|TRBJ2-1|.
CASSYQGTYNEQFF
TGTGCCAGCAGCTATCAGGGAACCTACAATGAGCAGTTCTTC
>TRBV19|.|TRBJ2-7|.
CASSRAGVFHEQYF
TGTGCCAGTAGTCGGGCAGGGGTCTTTCACGAGCAGTACTTC
>TRBV28|TRBD1|TRBJ2-1|.
CASSQQGAEQFF
TGTGCCAGCAGTCAACAGGGGGCTGAGCAGTTCTTC
>TRBV2|.|TRBJ2-7|.
CASILDRSSHEQYF
.